This T cell receptor (beta chain) was identified during a study of Graves' ophthalmopathy and Graves' hyperthyroidism. Amplification of TCR beta CDR3 regions used RNA transcripts. Second-round multiplex PCR came after first-round RT-PCR with HTBI primers. TCRdb ran MiXCR on the multiplex PCR reads and lists one entry per CDR3 protein. This sample has 500,000 to 700,000 distinct CDR3 sequences, with less than 40% found just once. Symptoms, serum thyroxine and TRAb, thyroid ultrasound, and orbital computed tomography formed the diagnostic basis. The CDR3 spans 18 residues. The germline V gene has CDR1 SGHTS and CDR2 YDEGEE. V shed 3 bases, J shed 3 bases, and the junction held 14 bases outside the gene matches. Ten or more counts support this clonotype.

The source material was peripheral blood or thyroid tissue (not recorded which). The chain couples TRBV5-8 to TRBJ1-2, with TRBD1 matching 10 bases. The TCR was taken from an adult man with Graves' hyperthyroidism. In DNA, the CDR3 is TGTGCCAGCAGCTCCCCCGGGACAGGGGATATTACTGACTATGGCTACACCTTC. This sequence encodes CASSSPGTGDITDYGYTF.